The rows below give T cell receptor beta chains drawn from one sample of a study of blood T cells in healthy people across ages. TCRdb reanalysed the 5' RACE reads using MiXCR and keeps one entry per CDR3 protein. The sample records hundreds of thousands of distinct CDR3 sequences, approximately 65% being singletons. The sequencing input was blood. These receptor sequences come from a man aged 25 to 45 in good health. Each CDR3 is given with its conserved first and last residue. Fields, in order: D gene, V gene, J gene, clone size, CDR3 DNA, CDR3 protein. D genes are given only for firm matches. Clone size is shown for a subset of rows, as once, few, many or a class of expanded clone.

D: NA; V: TRBV6-1; J: TRBJ2-3; size: NA; DNA: TGTGCCAGCACCGACCTGGGTGCAGATACGCAGTATTTT; CDR3: CASTDLGADTQYF
D: NA; V: TRBV15; J: TRBJ2-1; size: NA; DNA: TGTGCCACCAGCAGAGCCCCCGGACAGCTTTACAATGAGCAGTTCTTC; CDR3: CATSRAPGQLYNEQFF
D: NA; V: TRBV3-1; J: TRBJ2-5; size: few; DNA: TGTGCCAGCAGTCGGGACGCTCAAGAGACCCAGTACTTC; CDR3: CASSRDAQETQYF
D: NA; V: TRBV5-1; J: TRBJ1-1; size: NA; DNA: TGCGCCAGCAGCTGGCGGGGGGAAACTGAAGCTTTCTTT; CDR3: CASSWRGETEAFF
D: TRBD2; V: TRBV29-1; J: TRBJ2-7; size: NA; DNA: TGCAGCGTTGGTCAACTAGCGGGGGCGGTGCAGTACTTC; CDR3: CSVGQLAGAVQYF
D: NA; V: TRBV7-2; J: TRBJ2-1; size: few; DNA: TGTGCCAGCAGCTTAGCGGACCTATACAATGAGCAGTTCTTC; CDR3: CASSLADLYNEQFF
D: NA; V: TRBV27; J: TRBJ1-4; size: NA; DNA: TGTGCCAACCCTACACTGGATAGGGAAAAACTGTTTTTT; CDR3: CANPTLDREKLFF
D: NA; V: TRBV27; J: TRBJ1-2; size: few; DNA: TGTGCCAGCAGTGCTATCTTTGCCCCCACGGCGGAGGGGAACTATGGCTACACCTTC; CDR3: CASSAIFAPTAEGNYGYTF
D: NA; V: TRBV7-2; J: TRBJ2-4; size: NA; DNA: TGTGCCAGCAGCTTAGGTTCACCTGAGCAGTACTTC; CDR3: CASSLGSPEQYF
D: NA; V: TRBV4-3; J: TRBJ2-1; size: few; DNA: TGCGCCAGCAGCCAATTGGCCGTGGGACAAGCGACCAATGAGCAGTTCTTC; CDR3: CASSQLAVGQATNEQFF
D: TRBD1; V: TRBV6-5; J: TRBJ2-5; size: NA; DNA: TGTGCCAGCAGCACAGGGGGCCGGGAGACCCAGTACTTC; CDR3: CASSTGGRETQYF
D: NA; V: TRBV30; J: TRBJ2-5; size: NA; DNA: TGTGCCTGGAGTGTACATAGAGAGACCCAGTACTTC; CDR3: CAWSVHRETQYF
D: NA; V: TRBV12-3/TRBV12-4; J: TRBJ1-4; size: few; DNA: TGTGCCAGCACCGGGCCGGGGGGCCTGGAAGAAAAACTGTTTTTT; CDR3: CASTGPGGLEEKLFF
D: NA; V: TRBV7-6; J: TRBJ1-2; size: few; DNA: TGTGCCAGCAGCTCGGGCCGCGGTTATGGCTACACCTTC; CDR3: CASSSGRGYGYTF
D: NA; V: TRBV5-1; J: TRBJ1-4; size: NA; DNA: TGCGCCAGCAGCTTGGATACTGCAACTAATGAAAAACTGTTTTTT; CDR3: CASSLDTATNEKLFF
D: NA; V: TRBV24-1; J: TRBJ2-2; size: NA; DNA: TGTGCCACCAGTGACCCCGACCTAACCGGGGAGCTGTTTTTT; CDR3: CATSDPDLTGELFF
D: NA; V: TRBV29-1; J: TRBJ2-7; size: NA; DNA: TGCAGCGTTGAATCGGGGACAAGCTACGAGCAGTACTTC; CDR3: CSVESGTSYEQYF
D: NA; V: TRBV3-1; J: TRBJ1-4; size: few; DNA: TGTGCCAGCAGCCCAAGGACAGCGAATTTGGAAAAACTGTTTTTT; CDR3: CASSPRTANLEKLFF
D: TRBD1; V: TRBV29-1; J: TRBJ1-2; size: few; DNA: TGCATCAGCTGGGCAGGGGGCATGAACTATGGCTACACCTTC; CDR3: CISWAGGMNYGYTF
D: NA; V: TRBV20-1; J: TRBJ2-5; size: NA; DNA: TGCAGTGTTGGGCGTATCCGGGGTCAAGAGACCCAGTACTTC; CDR3: CSVGRIRGQETQYF
D: NA; V: TRBV7-3; J: TRBJ2-3; size: NA; DNA: TGTGCCAGCAGCCCTACAGGGCTGGAGACAGATACGCAGTATTTT; CDR3: CASSPTGLETDTQYF
D: NA; V: TRBV25-1; J: TRBJ2-7; size: once; DNA: TGTGCCAGCAGTATGTCCGACGAGCAGTACTTC; CDR3: CASSMSDEQYF
D: NA; V: TRBV27; J: TRBJ2-7; size: NA; DNA: TGTGCCAGCAGTGTATTTCTCCCGCCCTACGAGCAGTACTTC; CDR3: CASSVFLPPYEQYF
D: NA; V: TRBV3-1; J: TRBJ1-5; size: NA; DNA: TGTGCCAGCAGCAGCCCGCAGCGAAAGGGACCACTTAATCAGCCCCAGCATTTT; CDR3: CASSSPQRKGPLNQPQHF
D: TRBD2; V: TRBV7-2; J: TRBJ2-5; size: NA; DNA: TGTGCCAGCAGGGGGGGGGGGTGGACGACCCAGTACTTC; CDR3: CASRGGGWTTQYF
D: NA; V: TRBV4-3; J: TRBJ1-4; size: NA; DNA: TGCGCCAGCAGCCAAGATACGTGGGAGGGTGAAAAACTGTTTTTT; CDR3: CASSQDTWEGEKLFF
D: NA; V: TRBV7-8; J: TRBJ2-2; size: once; DNA: TGTGCCAGCAGCTTAGTCCCTTTGGGTACCGGGGAGCTGTTTTTT; CDR3: CASSLVPLGTGELFF
D: NA; V: TRBV7-3; J: TRBJ2-7; size: NA; DNA: TGTGCCAGCAGCTTAGGGCACTTCTACGAGCAGTACTTC; CDR3: CASSLGHFYEQYF
D: TRBD1; V: TRBV6-2/TRBV6-3; J: TRBJ1-2; size: few; DNA: TGTGCCAGCAGTCATCCGGGACAGAGCTATGGCTACACCTTC; CDR3: CASSHPGQSYGYTF
D: NA; V: TRBV10-3; J: TRBJ1-2; size: NA; DNA: TGTGCCATCAGTGAAGGGGGGGCGGCTAACTGTGGCTACACCTTC; CDR3: CAISEGGAANCGYTF
D: NA; V: TRBV4-2; J: TRBJ2-2; size: NA; DNA: TGTGCCAGCAGCCGAGGGTCTCGGTCTCCCGGGGAGCTGTTTTTT; CDR3: CASSRGSRSPGELFF
D: NA; V: TRBV7-9; J: TRBJ2-7; size: few; DNA: TGTGCCAGCAGCCCGAAGGGGGAATGGGGCTACGAGCAGTACTTC; CDR3: CASSPKGEWGYEQYF
D: NA; V: TRBV20-1; J: TRBJ2-7; size: NA; DNA: TGCAGTGCTGCCGGTGGGTCAATCTCCTACGAGCAGTACTTC; CDR3: CSAAGGSISYEQYF
D: NA; V: TRBV10-3; J: TRBJ2-5; size: NA; DNA: TGTGCCATCGGAGGGGGGGCGCAAACCCAGTACTTC; CDR3: CAIGGGAQTQYF
D: NA; V: TRBV6-2/TRBV6-3; J: TRBJ2-7; size: NA; DNA: TGTGCCAGCAGTTTTCATCGAGACAGGTACGAGCAGTACTTC; CDR3: CASSFHRDRYEQYF
D: NA; V: TRBV9; J: TRBJ2-3; size: NA; DNA: TGTGCCAGCAGCGCCGTACAGGGAACCCAATGGGATACGCAGTATTTT; CDR3: CASSAVQGTQWDTQYF
D: NA; V: TRBV6-2/TRBV6-3; J: TRBJ2-7; size: NA; DNA: TGTGCCAGCACCCAAGGGTCCTACGAGCAGTACTTC; CDR3: CASTQGSYEQYF
D: TRBD1; V: TRBV10-3; J: TRBJ2-5; size: NA; DNA: TGTGCCATCGGGACAGGGGATGAGACCCAGTACTTC; CDR3: CAIGTGDETQYF
D: TRBD1; V: TRBV19; J: TRBJ1-2; size: NA; DNA: TGTGCCAGTAGTAAAGACAGGGCTGGCTACACCTTC; CDR3: CASSKDRAGYTF
D: NA; V: TRBV6-5; J: TRBJ2-5; size: few; DNA: TGTGCCAGCAGTTACTCGCTGGACACAAACCAAGAGACCCAGTACTTC; CDR3: CASSYSLDTNQETQYF
D: NA; V: TRBV21-1; J: TRBJ2-7; size: NA; DNA: TGTGCCAGCAGCAAATTTTACGAGCGGGGTTCCTACGAGCAGTACTTC; CDR3: CASSKFYERGSYEQYF
D: TRBD1; V: TRBV12-3/TRBV12-4; J: TRBJ1-2; size: NA; DNA: TGTGCCAGCCGGACAGGGGGCTACACCTTC; CDR3: CASRTGGYTF
D: NA; V: TRBV28; J: TRBJ2-1; size: NA; DNA: TGTGCCAGCAGGGTAACAGGGACTAATAATGAGCAGTTCTTC; CDR3: CASRVTGTNNEQFF
D: NA; V: TRBV9; J: TRBJ1-6; size: NA; DNA: TGTGCCAGCAGCGTCGGGGATTCACCCCTCCACTTT; CDR3: CASSVGDSPLHF
D: TRBD1; V: TRBV6-5; J: TRBJ2-7; size: few; DNA: TGTGCCAGCAGTTACCCCCCGGGACAGGGTGGTTTCGAGCAGTACTTC; CDR3: CASSYPPGQGGFEQYF
D: NA; V: TRBV27; J: TRBJ2-5; size: NA; DNA: TGTGCCAGCGGCCAAGGGCAGCAAGAGACCCAGTACTTC; CDR3: CASGQGQQETQYF
D: TRBD1; V: TRBV20-1; J: TRBJ1-4; size: few; DNA: TGCAGTGCTACATTGGAGGGACAGGGTGATGAAAAACTGTTTTTT; CDR3: CSATLEGQGDEKLFF
D: NA; V: TRBV29-1; J: TRBJ2-1; size: once; DNA: TGCAGCGAAGGGGGGTCGAGGGATGAGCAGTTCTTC; CDR3: CSEGGSRDEQFF
D: TRBD1; V: TRBV2; J: TRBJ2-1; size: NA; DNA: TGTGTCAGCAGTGAGAGGGGGCAGGGCAATGAGCAGTTCTTC; CDR3: CVSSERGQGNEQFF
D: TRBD1; V: TRBV20-1; J: TRBJ2-3; size: NA; DNA: TGCAGTGCTAGTACAGGGGGATTAGCAGATACGCAGTATTTT; CDR3: CSASTGGLADTQYF
D: TRBD2; V: TRBV20-1; J: TRBJ2-1; size: few; DNA: TGCAGTGCTCCCGGACTAGCGGGGGGGAGCTCCTACAATGAGCAGTTCTTC; CDR3: CSAPGLAGGSSYNEQFF
D: NA; V: TRBV4-2; J: TRBJ1-2; size: once; DNA: TGTGCCAGCAGCCCCCCAGGGGAGGACTACTATGGCTACACCTTC; CDR3: CASSPPGEDYYGYTF
D: NA; V: TRBV24-1; J: TRBJ2-1; size: NA; DNA: TGTGCCACCAGTGAAGAGGGGACAAATGAGCAGTTCTTC; CDR3: CATSEEGTNEQFF